These 5 T cell receptor beta chains share one sample of origin, sequenced in a study of OX40 agonist ivuxolimab in advanced cancers. TCRdb keeps only in-frame clones here, not all; method: immunoSEQ multiplex PCR. The sample consists of approximately 70,000 clones, nearly 90% of them appearing once. This material consisted of CD4+ or CD8+ T cells sorted from blood, taken in a trial of the OX40 agonist ivuxolimab. The origin of the receptors is an adult with an advanced solid tumor such as melanoma, head and neck, liver or kidney cancer.

This clone has only one observation. The chain combines TRBV7-2 with TRBJ2-1; D is undetermined. The germline gives CDR1 SGHTA, CDR2 FQGNSA. With 4 bases removed from V and 0 bases from J, the gap between germline ends came to 7 bases. The CDR3 spans 14 residues. CDR3 protein: CASSSIGSYNEQFF. CDR3 in DNA: TGTGCCAGCAGCTCCATAGGCTCCTACAATGAGCAGTTCTTC.

The chain employs TRBV4-2 and TRBJ2-1, with 10 positions matching TRBD2. Trimming at V came to 4 bases and at J to 0 bases, leaving 6 bases not matched to a gene. CDR1 LGHNA and CDR2 YNFKEQ come from the germline V gene. The CDR3 runs 17 residues. CDR3 in amino acids: CASSPAGGISSYNEQFF. In DNA form, the CDR3 reads TGTGCCAGCAGCCCAGCGGGAGGGATTAGCTCCTACAATGAGCAGTTCTTC.

The chain employs TRBV29-1 and TRBJ2-7, with 9 bases lining up with TRBD2. CDR1 is SQVTM and CDR2 is ANQGSEA in the germline V gene. The CDR3 spans 13 residues. The ends lost 7 bases at V and 2 bases at J; junction bases unmatched: 6. CDR3 loop: CSGGREGAYEQYF. The CDR3 nucleotides are TGCAGCGGCGGGCGGGAGGGAGCCTACGAGCAGTACTTC.

This sequence joins TRBV19 and TRBJ2-5; TRBD2 aligns across 14 bases. Per germline, CDR1 LNHDA and CDR2 SQIVND (reference sequence). The CDR3 consists of 16 residues. With V trimmed by 8 bases and J by 5 bases, 10 bases remained unmatched. CDR3 sequence reads: CASQTGGTSGSETQYF. The CDR3 nucleotides are TGTGCCAGTCAAACTGGCGGGACTAGCGGGAGTGAGACCCAGTACTTC. Complete variable domain (other parts from reference TRBV19 and TRBJ2-5): DGGITQSPKYLFRKEGQNVTLSCEQNLNHDAMYWYRQDPGQGLRLIYYSQIVNDFQKGDIAEGYSVSREKKESFPLTVTSAQKNPTAFYLCASQTGGTSGSETQYFGPGTRLLVL.

The chain combines TRBV7-3 with TRBJ2-1; 8 positions match TRBD1. Per germline, CDR1 SGHTA and CDR2 FQGTGA. This CDR3 contains 16 residues. V trimming: 4 bases; J trimming: 3 bases; junction bases outside the gene matches: 8. CDR3 protein: CASSSNGQGYYNEQFF. As DNA, the CDR3 is TGTGCCAGCAGCTCGAACGGACAGGGATACTACAATGAGCAGTTCTTC.